Below, 3 T cell receptor beta chains from the same sample are listed, as sequenced in a study of patients and donors after allogeneic stem cell transplantation. TCRdb processed the RT-PCR reads anew with MiXCR; each CDR3 protein has one entry. The data contain some 960,000 distinct CDR3 sequences, more than 15% of them singletons. The sample was blood, either unsorted or a sorted T cell fraction (not recorded which). The receptor set was obtained from a human donor who was either an allogeneic HSCT recipient or a stem cell or donor lymphocyte infusion donor (not recorded which). It is not recorded whose cells these are; they may come from a transplant donor.

The chain's CDR3 is CASSPELGVLETQYF. As DNA, the CDR3 is TGTGCCAGCTCACCAGAATTAGGGGTTTTGGAGACCCAGTACTTC. This chain uses TRBV18 with TRBJ2-5; TRBD1 is a possible D gene (5 bases). The CDR3 length is 15 residues. With 2 bases removed from V and 5 bases from J, the gap between germline ends came to 15 bases. Germline-derived CDR1 and CDR2 are KGHSH and LQKENI. Full variable domain (rest looked up from reference TRBV18 and TRBJ2-5): NAGVMQNPRHLVRRRGQEARLRCSPMKGHSHVYWYRQLPEEGLKFMVYLQKENIIDESGMPKERFSAEFPKEGPSILRIQQVVRGDSAAYFCASSPELGVLETQYFGPGTRLLVL.

V is TRBV3-1 and J is TRBJ1-2; no reliable D call. CDR3 length: 15 residues. Germline V CDR1 and CDR2: LGHDT, YNNKEL (reference sequence). V was clipped by 2 bases and J by 4 bases, with 14 bases between them. CDR3 amino acids: CASSQNSGTFYGYTF. Written as DNA, the CDR3 is TGTGCCAGCAGCCAAAATTCCGGTACCTTCTATGGCTACACCTTC.

The chain recombines TRBV19 with TRBJ1-1; TRBD1 agrees at 9 bases. V trimming: 4 bases; J trimming: 4 bases; junction bases outside the gene matches: 7. CDR3 length: 15 amino acids. In germline, CDR1 is LNHDA, CDR2 SQIVND (reference sequence). This chain's CDR3 is CASSTRDREFTEAFF. CDR3 nucleotides: TGTGCCAGTAGTACCCGGGACAGGGAGTTCACTGAAGCTTTCTTT. The full variable domain, in which reference TRBV19 and TRBJ1-1 provide the parts outside the CDR3, is DGGITQSPKYLFRKEGQNVTLSCEQNLNHDAMYWYRQDPGQGLRLIYYSQIVNDFQKGDIAEGYSVSREKKESFPLTVTSAQKNPTAFYLCASSTRDREFTEAFFGQGTRLTVV.